This entry lists 26 T cell receptor beta chains sequenced from one sample in a study of a mutant IDH1 vaccine in newly diagnosed glioma. Time point of the sample: baseline, week 1 (first vaccination visit). The treatment: pre-vaccination baseline after standard-of-care therapy. Produced via immunoSEQ multiplex PCR; TCRdb's table is partial and in-frame only. This sample has over 80,000 clones, with around 90% found just once. The sequencing used PBMCs, collected from a glioma patient treated with radiotherapy, temozolomide or both. All receptors come from a woman aged 45-60 years with glioma.

Comment on this clone: The same CDR3 is also encoded by other DNA sequences in this sample. V usage is TRBV5-6 and J usage is TRBJ2-3; unclear D gene. CDR3 length equals 11 residues. The germline V and J ends were trimmed by 1 base and 4 bases, with 1 base remaining between them. The germline V gene encodes CDR1 SGHDT and CDR2 YYEEEE. CDR3 in DNA: TGTGCCAGCAGCTTGTCAGATACGCAGTATTTT. Protein sequence: CASSLSDTQYF. Full variable domain (outside the CDR3, taken from reference TRBV5-6 and TRBJ2-3): DAGVTQSPTHLIKTRGQQVTLRCSPKSGHDTVSWYQQALGQGPQFIFQYYEEEERQRGNFPDRFSGHQFPNYSSELNVNALLLGDSALYLCASSLSDTQYFGPGTRLTVL.

The gene calls are TRBV7-8 and TRBJ2-7, with D perhaps being TRBD1 or TRBD2 (5 bases each). The germline V gene has CDR1 SGHVS and CDR2 FQNEAQ. This CDR3 is 15 amino acids long. Deletions cut 8 bases from V and 1 base from J, with 18 bases between. CDR3 region: CASCLREGDSYEQYF. In nucleotides, the CDR3 is TGTGCCAGCTGCCTGAGGGAAGGGGATTCCTACGAGCAGTACTTC.

The J gene is TRBJ2-1, the V gene TRBV2, with 7 bases lining up with TRBD2. Germline lookup yields CDR1 SNHLY and CDR2 FYNNEI. J lost 0 bases, V lost 3 bases, and 2 bases had no gene match. The CDR3 spans 15 residues. The CDR3 DNA is TGTGCCAGCAGTGACCGGGGGGACTCCTACAATGAGCAGTTCTTC. Protein sequence: CASSDRGDSYNEQFF.

The gene calls are TRBV10-1 and TRBJ2-3, with 9 bases lining up with TRBD1. CDR1 and CDR2 (germline): WNHNN, SYGVQD (reference sequence). With V trimmed by 8 bases and J by 4 bases, 13 bases remained unmatched. The CDR3 spans 16 residues. The CDR3 protein is CASAPGDRVIPDTQYF. CDR3 coding DNA: TGCGCCAGCGCCCCAGGGGACAGGGTTATTCCAGATACGCAGTATTTT.

This chain links TRBV10-3 with TRBJ1-1, with a tentative D call TRBD1 (6 bases). The CDR3 totals 16 residues. In germline, CDR1 is ENHRY, CDR2 SYGVKD. Trimming cost V 5 bases and J 1 base, with 17 bases left between them. The CDR3 DNA reads TGTGCCATCAGTAACCGCCAGGGGTCCTCGAACACTGAAGCTTTCTTT. Its translation: CAISNRQGSSNTEAFF.

This rearrangement joins TRBV6-1 to TRBJ1-4; D gene ambiguous. CDR1 MNHNS and CDR2 SASEGT come from the germline V gene. The CDR3 length is 11 residues. V was trimmed by 5 bases and J by 10 bases, leaving 8 bases between them. In DNA, the CDR3 is TGTGCCAGCAGTCCGGACGGAAAACTGTTTTTT. This sequence encodes CASSPDGKLFF.

The chain recombines TRBV29-1 with TRBJ2-3, with a tentative D call TRBD1 (7 bases). Trimming left V 2 bases short and J 4 bases short, with 10 bases between. The CDR3 contains 13 residues. CDR1 is SQVTM, CDR2 ANQGSEA, per germline. CDR3 protein: CSVEQGGADTQYF. The DNA for the CDR3 is TGCAGCGTTGAACAGGGGGGTGCAGATACGCAGTATTTT.

The V gene is TRBV9, the J gene TRBJ2-1, with a possible D match to TRBD2 (5 bases). The CDR3 is 13 amino acids. Trimming removed 0 bases at V and 4 bases at J, with 5 bases between. CDR1 is SGDLS, CDR2 YYNGEE, per germline. CDR3 coding DNA: TGTGCCAGCAGCGTAGCGGGGTACAATGAGCAGTTCTTC. It translates to CASSVAGYNEQFF. Full variable domain (remainder filled in from reference TRBV9 and TRBJ2-1): DSGVTQTPKHLITATGQRVTLRCSPRSGDLSVYWYQQSLDQGLQFLIQYYNGEERAKGNILERFSAQQFPDLHSELNLSSLELGDSALYFCASSVAGYNEQFFGPGTRLTVL.

V usage is TRBV11-2 and J usage is TRBJ2-7, with no clear D. Germline CDR1 reads SGHAT; CDR2 reads FQNNGV. V shed 4 bases and J shed 3 bases, with 4 bases lying between them. The CDR3 is made up of 11 amino acids. CDR3 region: CASSSYYEQYF. The CDR3 nucleotides read TGTGCCAGCAGCTCCTACTACGAGCAGTACTTC.

V is TRBV29-1 and J is TRBJ2-5; the match to TRBD1 covers 11 bases. CDR1 and CDR2 from the germline V gene are SQVTM and ANQGSEA. Trimming took 3 bases from V and 3 from J; bases not matched to a gene: 6. CDR3 size: 15 residues. CDR3 amino acids: CSVDRRDRGKETQYF. CDR3 DNA: TGCAGCGTTGATCGAAGGGACAGGGGGAAAGAGACCCAGTACTTC.

This clone was picked up one time. This sequence joins TRBV10-2 and TRBJ2-7, with D possibly called TRBD1 or TRBD2 (5 bases each). Germline CDR1 is WSHSY and CDR2 is SAAADI. The CDR3 runs 16 residues. Trimming shortened V by 5 bases and J by 0 bases, and 17 bases separated the two germline ends. Here the CDR3 reads CASSSGPGPYSYEQYF. The CDR3 nucleotides are TGCGCCAGCAGTTCAGGCCCGGGGCCCTACTCCTACGAGCAGTACTTC.

The J gene is TRBJ2-5, the V gene TRBV4-1, with 10 bases identical to TRBD2. With V trimmed by 1 base and J by 4 bases, 9 bases remained unmatched. The CDR3 contains 17 residues. Per germline, CDR1 MGHRA and CDR2 YSYEKL. The CDR3 sequence: CASSQGPSGSHPETQYF. The CDR3 coding sequence is TGCGCCAGCAGCCAAGGTCCTAGCGGGAGCCATCCAGAGACCCAGTACTTC.

The genes are TRBV7-9 and TRBJ2-5; TRBD2 matches 7 bases. The CDR3 spans 14 residues. Looked up from germline, CDR1 is SEHNR and CDR2 is FQNEAQ (reference sequence). Trimming cost V 5 bases and J 4 bases; bases outside gene matches: 7. The CDR3 here is CASSLQGGPETQYF. Written as DNA, the CDR3 is TGTGCCAGCAGCCTCCAGGGAGGGCCAGAGACCCAGTACTTC.

This chain connects TRBV6-6 to TRBJ1-5; 7 bases align to TRBD1. There are 15 residues in the CDR3. Trimming cost V 5 bases and J 3 bases; bases outside gene matches: 7. The germline gives CDR1 MNHNY, CDR2 SVGAGI (reference sequence). The CDR3 region has the DNA TGTGCCAGCAGTCGACAGGGTAATAACAATCAGCCCCAGCATTTT. Its translation: CASSRQGNNNQPQHF.

The chain employs TRBV29-1 and TRBJ1-1; 11 nucleotides align to TRBD1. Losses at the gene ends were 6 bases for V and 1 base for J; bases not matched to a gene: 10. This CDR3 spans 16 amino acids. Germline CDR1 reads SQVTM; CDR2 reads ANQGSEA. DNA for the CDR3: TGCAGCGTAAGGACAGGGGGCCGAATCACGAACACTGAAGCTTTCTTT. Its protein product is CSVRTGGRITNTEAFF.

The chain recombines TRBV28 with TRBJ2-5; 7 bases align to TRBD2. Trimming at V came to 7 bases and at J to 7 bases, leaving 6 bases not matched to a gene. CDR1 MDHEN and CDR2 SYDVKM come from the germline V gene. The CDR3 covers 12 residues. DNA of the CDR3: TGTGCCAGCAACGGGGGGATGGGGACCCAGTACTTC. This gives the protein CASNGGMGTQYF.

In regard to this clone: The sample has other DNA sequences that encode this CDR3 too. The chain has TRBV11-3 and TRBJ2-1; D not certain. With 3 bases removed from V and 1 base from J, the gap between germline ends came to 1 base. In germline, CDR1 is SGHNT, CDR2 YENEEA. The length of the CDR3 is 12 residues. The DNA for the CDR3 is TGTGCCAGCAGCTTGTCCTACAATGAGCAGTTCTTC. The encoded protein is CASSLSYNEQFF.

The rearrangement uses TRBV4-2 and TRBJ2-3, with 7 bases matching TRBD2. Germline CDR1 is LGHNA and CDR2 is YNFKEQ. The CDR3 is 14 amino acids. V trimming: 3 bases; J trimming: 4 bases; junction bases outside the gene matches: 4. CDR3 nucleotide sequence: TGTGCCAGCAGCCAGCGACTAGCCCCAGATACGCAGTATTTT. As protein: CASSQRLAPDTQYF.

The chain uses TRBV9 and TRBJ2-2, with 7 bases that match TRBD2. J gave up 7 bases and V 5 bases, and 8 bases lay outside the gene matches. CDR3 length equals 14 residues. CDR1 is SGDLS and CDR2 is YYNGEE in the germline V gene. The CDR3 region has the DNA TGTGCCAGCAGGAAAGGCGGGAGTGGCGGGGAGCTGTTTTTT. Translation gives CASRKGGSGGELFF.

The V gene is TRBV30, the J gene TRBJ2-1; 8 bases agree with TRBD2. In germline, CDR1 is GTSNPN, CDR2 SVGIG (reference sequence). The J segment lost 10 bases and the V segment lost 5 bases, leaving 10 bases of the junction unmatched. This CDR3 region has 13 residues. The CDR3 protein is CAWVSGNSMEQFF. As DNA, the CDR3 is TGTGCCTGGGTTAGCGGGAACTCCATGGAGCAGTTCTTC.

A note on this clone: Other DNA sequences of this sample code for an identical CDR3. The CDR3 coding sequence is TGTGCCAGCAGCTTAGACAGGGGGCAGGAGACCCAGTACTTC. This codes for CASSLDRGQETQYF. The chain employs TRBV11-2 and TRBJ2-5, with 8 bases that match TRBD1. Unmatched junction bases numbered 2, after V lost 0 bases and J lost 5 bases. The length of the CDR3 is 14 residues. The germline V gene encodes CDR1 SGHAT and CDR2 FQNNGV.

The rearrangement uses TRBV5-4 and TRBJ1-2; TRBD1 matches at 9 bases. CDR1 is SGHNT and CDR2 is YYREEE in the germline V gene (reference sequence). The J segment lost 4 bases and the V segment lost 2 bases, leaving 6 bases of the junction unmatched. The CDR3 contains 15 residues. CDR3: CASSFLSDRGYGYTF. The CDR3, as DNA: TGTGCCAGCAGCTTCCTCTCGGACAGGGGCTATGGCTACACCTTC.

The chain links TRBV18 to TRBJ2-5; TRBD1 might be the D (6 bases). CDR1 and CDR2 from the germline V gene are KGHSH and LQKENI. Trimming shortened V by 6 bases and J by 3 bases, and 8 bases separated the two germline ends. This CDR3 is 12 amino acids long. CDR3 coding DNA: TGTGCCAGCTCGCGGACAGAAGAGACCCAGTACTTC. Its translation is CASSRTEETQYF.

This sequence joins TRBV6-6 and TRBJ2-7, with D unclear. This CDR3 contains 13 residues. Per germline, CDR1 MNHNY and CDR2 SVGAGI (reference sequence). V was shortened by 7 bases and J by 2 bases, with 12 bases between the two germline ends. The CDR3 loop reads CASMVPVPYEQYF. In nucleotides, the CDR3 is TGTGCCAGCATGGTTCCCGTCCCCTACGAGCAGTACTTC.

The V and J genes are TRBV6-4 and TRBJ1-1; D unclear. The germline CDR1 and CDR2 sequences are MRHNA and SNTAGT. Trimming cost V 0 bases and J 4 bases, with 27 bases left between them. The CDR3 consists of 20 residues. In DNA, the CDR3 is TGTGCCAGCAGTGACTCGACCCGAGGGTTACGGCCCCCATTGGGCACTGAAGCTTTCTTT. Amino acids: CASSDSTRGLRPPLGTEAFF.

The V call is TRBV6-1, the J call TRBJ1-2; no definite D call. The V gene's germline CDR1 is MNHNS and CDR2 SASEGT. V was cut by 6 bases and J by 3 bases, with 11 bases left in between. The CDR3 covers 13 residues. The CDR3 nucleotides read TGTGCCAGCAGCCACGCTTCAGACTATGGCTACACCTTC. It specifies CASSHASDYGYTF.